This T cell receptor (beta chain) emerged from a study of OX40 agonist ivuxolimab in advanced cancers. This clone has only a few counts. Some clones are missing from TCRdb's copy, which holds only in-frame ones; the method was immunoSEQ multiplex PCR. The table lists 43,000 or so clones, 88% of them singletons. This CDR3 has 17 residues. V trimming: 7 bases; J trimming: 4 bases; junction bases outside the gene matches: 14. Looked up from germline, CDR1 is MDHEN and CDR2 is SYDVKM. The origin of this receptor is an adult with an advanced solid tumor such as melanoma, head and neck, liver or kidney cancer. V gene TRBV28 combines with J gene TRBJ2-1, with TRBD2 identical over 9 bases. This sample comprised CD4+ or CD8+ T cells sorted from blood, obtained in a trial of the OX40 agonist ivuxolimab. In DNA, the CDR3 is TGTGCCAGCATAAGGGGTCGGGGGAGCGGGAGGTACAATGAGCAGTTCTTC. It codes for CASIRGRGSGRYNEQFF. Full variable domain (missing parts from reference TRBV28 and TRBJ2-1): DVKVTQSSRYLVKRTGEKVFLECVQDMDHENMFWYRQDPGLGLRLIYFSYDVKMKEKGDIPEGYSVSREKKERFSLILESASTNQTSMYLCASIRGRGSGRYNEQFFGPGTRLTVL.